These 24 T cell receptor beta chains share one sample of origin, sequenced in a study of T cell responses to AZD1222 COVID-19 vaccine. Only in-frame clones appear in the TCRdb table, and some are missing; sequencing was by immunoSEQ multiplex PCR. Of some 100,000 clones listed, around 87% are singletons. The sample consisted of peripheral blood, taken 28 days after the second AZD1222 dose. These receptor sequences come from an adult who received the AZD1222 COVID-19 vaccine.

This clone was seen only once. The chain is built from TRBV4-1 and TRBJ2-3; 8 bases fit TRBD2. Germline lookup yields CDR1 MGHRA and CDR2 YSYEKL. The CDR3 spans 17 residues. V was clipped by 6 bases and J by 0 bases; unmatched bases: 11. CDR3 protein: CASRTFFSGVSTDTQYF. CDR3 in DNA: TGCGCCAGCAGAACCTTCTTTAGCGGGGTTAGCACAGATACGCAGTATTTT.

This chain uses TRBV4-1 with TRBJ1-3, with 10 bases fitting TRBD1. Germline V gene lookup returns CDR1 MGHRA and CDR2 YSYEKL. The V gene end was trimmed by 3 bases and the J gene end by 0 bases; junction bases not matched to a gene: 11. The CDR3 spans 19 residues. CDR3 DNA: TGCGCCAGCAGCCAGGCCTCTGGACAGGGGGTGAACTCTGGAAACACCATATATTTT. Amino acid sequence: CASSQASGQGVNSGNTIYF.

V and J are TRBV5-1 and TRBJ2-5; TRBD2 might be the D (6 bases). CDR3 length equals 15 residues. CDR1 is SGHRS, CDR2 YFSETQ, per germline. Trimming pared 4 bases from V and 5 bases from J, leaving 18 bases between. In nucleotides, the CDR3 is TGCGCCAGCAGCCCATCACCGGGAGCAGGCGAGACCCAGTACTTC. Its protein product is CASSPSPGAGETQYF.

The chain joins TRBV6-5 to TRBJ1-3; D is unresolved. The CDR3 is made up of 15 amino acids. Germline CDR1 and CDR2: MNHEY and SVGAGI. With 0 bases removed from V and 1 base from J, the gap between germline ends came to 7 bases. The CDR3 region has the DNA TGTGCCAGCAGTTACTCGGTTGATTCTGGAAACACCATATATTTT. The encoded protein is CASSYSVDSGNTIYF.

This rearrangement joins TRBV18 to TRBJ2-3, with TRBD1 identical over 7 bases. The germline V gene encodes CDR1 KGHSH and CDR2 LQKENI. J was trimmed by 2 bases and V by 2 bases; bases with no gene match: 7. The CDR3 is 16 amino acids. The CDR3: CASSPIEGADTDTQYF. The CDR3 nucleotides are TGTGCCAGCTCACCAATTGAGGGGGCGGACACAGATACGCAGTATTTT.

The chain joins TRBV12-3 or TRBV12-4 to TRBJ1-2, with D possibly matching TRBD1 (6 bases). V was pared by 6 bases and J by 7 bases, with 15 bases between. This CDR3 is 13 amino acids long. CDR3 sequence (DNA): TGTGCCAGCAGGGCACAGGGTCTGTTTGGCTACACCTTC. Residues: CASRAQGLFGYTF.

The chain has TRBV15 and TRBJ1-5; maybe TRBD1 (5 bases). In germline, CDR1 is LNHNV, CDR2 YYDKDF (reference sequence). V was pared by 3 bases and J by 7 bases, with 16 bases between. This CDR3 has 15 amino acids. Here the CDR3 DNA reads TGTGCCACCAGCAGCCGGGGGACCAGAGGGCAGCCCCAGCATTTT. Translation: CATSSRGTRGQPQHF.

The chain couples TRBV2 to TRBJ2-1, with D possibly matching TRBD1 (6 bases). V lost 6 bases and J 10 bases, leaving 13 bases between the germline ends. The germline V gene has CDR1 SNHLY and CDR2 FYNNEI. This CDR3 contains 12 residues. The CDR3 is CASSKQGWEQFF. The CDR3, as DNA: TGTGCCAGCAGCAAACAGGGATGGGAGCAGTTCTTC.

The CDR3 loop reads CASSVGLGQGGEKLFF. The CDR3 DNA is TGTGCCAGCAGCGTCGGGCTGGGACAGGGTGGTGAAAAACTGTTTTTT. V gene TRBV9 combines with J gene TRBJ1-4, with 9 bases lining up with TRBD1. There are 16 residues in the CDR3. CDR1 and CDR2 from the germline V gene are SGDLS and YYNGEE. V lost 2 bases to trimming and J lost 7 bases; unmatched junction nucleotides: 9.

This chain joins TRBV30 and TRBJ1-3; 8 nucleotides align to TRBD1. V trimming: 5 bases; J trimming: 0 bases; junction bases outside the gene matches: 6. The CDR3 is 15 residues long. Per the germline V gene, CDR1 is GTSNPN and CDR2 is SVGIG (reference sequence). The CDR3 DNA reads TGTGCCTGGGTCAGGGGGCTGATCTCTGGAAACACCATATATTTT. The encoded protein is CAWVRGLISGNTIYF.

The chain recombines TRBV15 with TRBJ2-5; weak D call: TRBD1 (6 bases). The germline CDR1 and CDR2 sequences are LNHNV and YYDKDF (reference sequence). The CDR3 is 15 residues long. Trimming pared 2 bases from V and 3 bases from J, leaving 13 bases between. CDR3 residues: CATSRQGRSKETQYF. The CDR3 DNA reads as TGTGCCACCAGCAGACAGGGGAGATCAAAAGAGACCCAGTACTTC.

The CDR3 spells CASSLDRTSTYEQYF. The CDR3 DNA sequence: TGTGCCAGCAGCTTAGACCGGACTTCTACATACGAGCAGTACTTC. The chain employs TRBV11-2 and TRBJ2-7, with D tentatively TRBD2 (5 bases). The ends were cut back, 0 bases at V and 4 bases at J, with 13 bases in the middle. The CDR3 runs 15 residues. CDR1 SGHAT and CDR2 FQNNGV come from the germline V gene.

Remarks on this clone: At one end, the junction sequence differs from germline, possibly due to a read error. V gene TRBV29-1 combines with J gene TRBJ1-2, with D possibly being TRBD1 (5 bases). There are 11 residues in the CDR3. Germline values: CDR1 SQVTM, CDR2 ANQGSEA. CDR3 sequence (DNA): TGTGGGGGAGGGGAAAACTATGGCTACACCTTC. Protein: CGGGENYGYTF.

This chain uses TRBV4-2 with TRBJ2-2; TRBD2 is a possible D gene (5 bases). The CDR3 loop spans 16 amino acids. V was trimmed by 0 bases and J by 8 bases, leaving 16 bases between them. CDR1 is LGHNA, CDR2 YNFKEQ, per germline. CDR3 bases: TGTGCCAGCAGCCAAGATAAGTTCGGGGTAACGGGGGAGCTGTTTTTT. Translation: CASSQDKFGVTGELFF.

The CDR3 DNA follows: TGCGCCAGCAGCTTGGTTCCGGGTACAGATACGCAGTATTTT. This codes for CASSLVPGTDTQYF. The chain employs TRBV5-1 and TRBJ2-3, with D hard to call. The CDR3 covers 14 residues. Germline CDR1 reads SGHRS; CDR2 reads YFSETQ. V was trimmed by 0 bases and J by 3 bases, leaving 8 bases between them.

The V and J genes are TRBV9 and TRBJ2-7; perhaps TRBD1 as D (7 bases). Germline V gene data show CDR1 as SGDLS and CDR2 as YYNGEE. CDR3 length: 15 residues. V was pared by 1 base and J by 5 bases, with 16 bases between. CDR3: CASSVSPQGGHEQYF. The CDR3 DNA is TGTGCCAGCAGCGTAAGTCCCCAGGGGGGCCACGAGCAGTACTTC. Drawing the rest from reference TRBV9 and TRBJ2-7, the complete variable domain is DSGVTQTPKHLITATGQRVTLRCSPRSGDLSVYWYQQSLDQGLQFLIQYYNGEERAKGNILERFSAQQFPDLHSELNLSSLELGDSALYFCASSVSPQGGHEQYFGPGTRLTVT.

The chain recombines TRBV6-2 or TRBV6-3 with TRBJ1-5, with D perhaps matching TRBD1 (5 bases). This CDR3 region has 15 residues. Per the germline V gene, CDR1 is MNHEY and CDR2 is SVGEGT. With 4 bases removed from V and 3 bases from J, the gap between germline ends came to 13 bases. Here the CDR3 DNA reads TGTGCCAGCAGTTGGACACAGGCCGTCAATCAGCCCCAGCATTTT. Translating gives CASSWTQAVNQPQHF.

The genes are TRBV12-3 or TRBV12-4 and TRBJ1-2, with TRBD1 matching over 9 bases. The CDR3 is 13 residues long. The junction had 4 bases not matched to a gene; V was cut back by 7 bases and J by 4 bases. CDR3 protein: CASTGDRVYGYTF. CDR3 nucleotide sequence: TGTGCCAGCACCGGGGACAGGGTCTATGGCTACACCTTC.

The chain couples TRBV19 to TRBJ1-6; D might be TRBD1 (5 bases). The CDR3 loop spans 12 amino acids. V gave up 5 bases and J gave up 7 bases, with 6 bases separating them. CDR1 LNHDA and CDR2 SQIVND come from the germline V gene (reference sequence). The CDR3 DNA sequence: TGTGCCAGTAGTCGACAGAATTCACCCCTCCACTTT. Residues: CASSRQNSPLHF.

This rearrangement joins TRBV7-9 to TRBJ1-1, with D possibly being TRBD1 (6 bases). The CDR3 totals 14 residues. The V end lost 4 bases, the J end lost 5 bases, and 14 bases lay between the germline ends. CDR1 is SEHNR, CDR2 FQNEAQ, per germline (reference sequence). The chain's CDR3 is CASSSQGEGTEAFF. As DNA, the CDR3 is TGTGCCAGCAGCTCACAGGGTGAGGGAACTGAAGCTTTCTTT.

This chain's CDR3 is CASSPVTSHEQYF. The CDR3, as DNA: TGTGCCAGCAGCCCCGTCACCTCGCACGAGCAGTACTTC. The chain combines TRBV14 with TRBJ2-7, with D unresolved. The CDR3 spans 13 residues. V lost 4 bases, J lost 5 bases, and 12 bases lay in between. CDR1 and CDR2 from the germline V gene are SGHDN and FVKESK.

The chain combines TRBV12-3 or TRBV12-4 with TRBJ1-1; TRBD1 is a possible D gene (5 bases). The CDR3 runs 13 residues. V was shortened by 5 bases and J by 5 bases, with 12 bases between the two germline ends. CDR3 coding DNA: TGTGCCAGCAGTCGGGACTTGGGTACTGAAGCTTTCTTT. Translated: CASSRDLGTEAFF.

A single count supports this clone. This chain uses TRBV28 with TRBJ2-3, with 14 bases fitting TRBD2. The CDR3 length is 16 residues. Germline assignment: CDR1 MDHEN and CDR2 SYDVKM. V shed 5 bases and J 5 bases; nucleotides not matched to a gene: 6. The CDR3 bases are TGTGCCAGCAGTCCGACTAGCGGGAGGGCCAAAGATACGCAGTATTTT. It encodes CASSPTSGRAKDTQYF. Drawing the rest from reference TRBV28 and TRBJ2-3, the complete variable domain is DVKVTQSSRYLVKRTGEKVFLECVQDMDHENMFWYRQDPGLGLRLIYFSYDVKMKEKGDIPEGYSVSREKKERFSLILESASTNQTSMYLCASSPTSGRAKDTQYFGPGTRLTVL.

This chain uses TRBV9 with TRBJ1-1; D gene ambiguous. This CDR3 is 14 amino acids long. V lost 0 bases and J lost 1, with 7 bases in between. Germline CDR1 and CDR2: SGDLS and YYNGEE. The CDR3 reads CASSVGPGNTEAFF. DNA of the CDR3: TGTGCCAGCAGCGTAGGGCCTGGGAACACTGAAGCTTTCTTT. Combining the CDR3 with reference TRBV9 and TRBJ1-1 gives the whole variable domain DSGVTQTPKHLITATGQRVTLRCSPRSGDLSVYWYQQSLDQGLQFLIQYYNGEERAKGNILERFSAQQFPDLHSELNLSSLELGDSALYFCASSVGPGNTEAFFGQGTRLTVV.